Sequencing of this T cell receptor (beta chain) was carried out in a study of cytomegalovirus exposure and HLA in healthy donors. The CDR3 has 17 residues. Trimming removed 4 bases at V and 3 bases at J, with 20 bases between. Per the germline V gene, CDR1 is SGHRS and CDR2 is YFSETQ. Study-wide results and limits: Most TCR beta V segments were productive about 87% or about 30% of the time in an earlier analysis.

Both 60 Vbeta primers and 13 Jbeta primers went into the PCR. Sequencing was performed with immunoSEQ multiplex PCR; in TCRdb, only in-frame clones are kept and a portion is missing. This sample yields under 300,000 clones, of which 80% to 95% are seen a single time; roughly 1.5% belongs to the top ten. A remark on this clone: Its antigen is unknown.

As for the donors, each was a healthy bone marrow donor. The chain is built from TRBV5-1 and TRBJ2-1; a possible D gene is TRBD2 (6 bases). This TCR was recovered from a girl aged 2 to 10 in good health and CMV-seronegative. The sequenced sample was PBMCs. CDR3 sequence (DNA): TGCGCCAGCAGCGACCAGGCTACGGACTACCTCTACAATGAGCAGTTCTTC. This encodes CASSDQATDYLYNEQFF.